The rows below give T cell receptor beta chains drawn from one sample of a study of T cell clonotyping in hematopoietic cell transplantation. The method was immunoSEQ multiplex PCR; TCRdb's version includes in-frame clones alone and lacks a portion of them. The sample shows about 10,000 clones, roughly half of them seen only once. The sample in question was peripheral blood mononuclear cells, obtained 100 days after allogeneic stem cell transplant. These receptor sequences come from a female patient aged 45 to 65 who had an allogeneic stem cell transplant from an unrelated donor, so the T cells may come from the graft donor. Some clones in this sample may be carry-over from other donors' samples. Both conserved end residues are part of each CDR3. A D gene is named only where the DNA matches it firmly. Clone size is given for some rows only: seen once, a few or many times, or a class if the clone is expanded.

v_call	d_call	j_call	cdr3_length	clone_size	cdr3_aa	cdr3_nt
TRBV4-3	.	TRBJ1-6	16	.	CASSQDFRASGSPLHF	TGCGCCAGCAGCCAAGATTTTAGGGCCTCGGGGTCACCCCTCCACTTT
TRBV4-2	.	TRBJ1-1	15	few	CASSPPTVLNTEAFF	TGTGCCAGCAGCCCCCCGACAGTCTTGAACACTGAAGCTTTCTTT
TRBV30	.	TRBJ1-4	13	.	CAWSADVNEKLFF	TGTGCCTGGAGTGCAGACGTGAATGAAAAACTGTTTTTT
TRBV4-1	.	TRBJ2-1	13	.	CASSLPSVDEQFF	TGCGCCAGCAGCCTTCCTAGCGTGGATGAGCAGTTCTTC
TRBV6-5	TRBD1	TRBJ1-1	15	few	CASSPGQGTNTEAFF	TGTGCCAGCAGCCCCGGACAGGGGACGAACACTGAAGCTTTCTTT
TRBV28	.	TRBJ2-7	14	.	CASSFGGDHYEQYF	TGTGCCAGCAGTTTTGGAGGGGACCACTACGAGCAGTACTTC
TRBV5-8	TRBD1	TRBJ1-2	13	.	CASSLDRVYGYTF	TGTGCCAGCAGCCTAGACAGGGTGTATGGCTACACCTTC
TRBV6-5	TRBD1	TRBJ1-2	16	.	CASSYSFAGGRNGYTF	TGTGCCAGCAGTTACTCGTTTGCAGGGGGGAGGAATGGCTACACCTTC
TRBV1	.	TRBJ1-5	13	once	CTSSLLSNQPQHF	TGCACCAGCAGCCTCCTCAGCAATCAGCCCCAGCATTTT
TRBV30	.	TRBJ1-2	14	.	CAWSGEGRRYGYTF	TGTGCCTGGAGTGGAGAGGGGCGGAGGTATGGCTACACCTTC
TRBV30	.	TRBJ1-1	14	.	CTWSVGQIDTEAFF	TGTACCTGGAGTGTCGGACAGATTGACACTGAAGCTTTCTTT
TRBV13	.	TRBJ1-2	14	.	CASSLGEGRGGYTF	TGTGCCAGCAGCTTAGGCGAGGGGAGAGGTGGCTACACCTTC
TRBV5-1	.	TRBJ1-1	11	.	CASSPGREAFF	TGCGCCAGCAGCCCGGGGAGGGAAGCTTTCTTT
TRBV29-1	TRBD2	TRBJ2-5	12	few	CSVARGGETQYF	TGCAGCGTTGCACGCGGGGGAGAGACCCAGTACTTC
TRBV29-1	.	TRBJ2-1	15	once	CSSISPRKAKVEQFF	TGCAGCTCGATATCCCCTCGGAAGGCTAAAGTTGAGCAGTTCTTC
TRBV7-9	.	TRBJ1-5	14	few	CASSPPGSNQPQHF	TGTGCCAGCAGTCCCCCCGGTAGCAATCAGCCCCAGCATTTT
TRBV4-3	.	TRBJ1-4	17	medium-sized	CASSQDVGLGGMEKLFF	TGCGCCAGCAGCCAAGATGTGGGTCTGGGGGGAATGGAAAAACTGTTTTTT
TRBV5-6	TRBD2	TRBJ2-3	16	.	CASRDGLAGYTDTQYF	TGTGCCAGCAGAGATGGACTAGCGGGATACACAGATACGCAGTATTTT
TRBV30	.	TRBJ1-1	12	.	CAWSALNTEAFF	TGTGCCTGGTCTGCACTTAACACTGAAGCTTTCTTT
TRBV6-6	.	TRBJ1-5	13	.	CASNIRENQPQHF	TGTGCCAGCAACATCAGGGAGAATCAGCCCCAGCATTTT
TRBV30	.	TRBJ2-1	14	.	CARRDSPNLNEQFF	TGTGCCCGGAGGGACTCGCCGAATCTTAATGAGCAGTTCTTC
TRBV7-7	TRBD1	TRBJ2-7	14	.	CASSAGQGFDEQYF	TGTGCCAGCAGCGCGGGACAGGGTTTCGACGAGCAGTACTTC
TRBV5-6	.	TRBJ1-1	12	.	CASSFQNTEAFF	TGTGCCAGCAGCTTTCAGAACACTGAAGCTTTCTTT
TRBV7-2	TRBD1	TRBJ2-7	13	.	CASSPGTDYEQYF	TGTGCCAGCAGCCCCGGGACAGACTACGAGCAGTACTTC